Below are 31 T cell receptor beta chains sequenced from a single sample in a study of CD8 T cells in Susac syndrome. About 0.45 to 1 ug RNA was reverse transcribed with random hexamers. TCRdb recomputed calls from the immunoSEQ multiplex PCR reads with MiXCR, one row per CDR3 protein. Of approximately 300,000 distinct CDR3 sequences in the sample, 85% were seen once. Sequencing was carried out using CD8+ T cells from PBMCs. The receptors were gathered from a human donor with multiple sclerosis.

V and J are TRBV6-1 and TRBJ2-7; possible D gene TRBD2, 5 bases. The length of the CDR3 is 16 residues. V lost 6 bases and J 2 bases, leaving 20 bases between the germline ends. CDR1 is MNHNS, CDR2 SASEGT, per germline. CDR3 sequence: CASRERLSIPPYEQYF. CDR3 DNA: TGTGCCAGCAGAGAGAGACTATCCATACCCCCCTACGAGCAGTACTTC.

The CDR3: CASSPYGPQETQYF. The CDR3 DNA follows: TGTGCCAGCAGCCCTTACGGGCCGCAAGAGACCCAGTACTTC. V gene TRBV3-1 combines with J gene TRBJ2-5; D gene unclear. Trimming took 4 bases from V and 2 from J, leaving 11 bases between them. Germline V lookup: CDR1 LGHDT, CDR2 YNNKEL (reference sequence). The CDR3 is made up of 14 amino acids.

CDR3 sequence (DNA): TGTGCCAGCAGCTTAGACAGCCTCAATCAGCCCCAGCATTTT. It codes for CASSLDSLNQPQHF. The chain couples TRBV7-9 to TRBJ1-5, with unresolved D. Deletions cut 1 base from V and 3 bases from J, with 7 bases between. Germline CDR1 reads SEHNR; CDR2 reads FQNEAQ (reference sequence). The CDR3 loop spans 14 amino acids.

V usage is TRBV7-6 and J usage is TRBJ1-3, with a weak D call TRBD1 (5 bases). The CDR3 consists of 15 residues. In germline, CDR1 is SGHVS, CDR2 FNYEAQ. Trimming took off 5 bases at V and 0 bases at J, with 11 bases between the two ends. The CDR3 DNA reads as TGTGCCAGCAGCGTAGGGGCTGTCTCTGGAAACACCATATATTTT. Its translation: CASSVGAVSGNTIYF.

The V call is TRBV27, the J call TRBJ2-3; no firm D call. CDR3 length: 13 amino acids. From germline, CDR1 is MNHEY and CDR2 SMNVEV (reference sequence). Trimming removed 5 bases at V and 1 base at J, with 7 bases between. The CDR3 sequence is CASSPLRTDTQYF. The DNA of the CDR3 is TGTGCCAGCAGTCCCCTTCGCACAGATACGCAGTATTTT.

The CDR3 region is CASSVGGRVSGSASEQFF. The CDR3 nucleotides are TGTGCCAGCAGCGTAGGCGGGAGGGTATCGGGTTCTGCCAGTGAGCAGTTCTTC. The chain joins TRBV9 to TRBJ2-1; 9 nucleotides agree with TRBD2. Trimming removed 0 bases from V and 9 bases from J; junction bases left unmatched: 16. The CDR3 extends over 18 amino acids. CDR1 and CDR2 (germline): SGDLS, YYNGEE.

J is TRBJ2-1 and V is TRBV11-3; TRBD1 matches at 10 bases. CDR1 is SGHNT, CDR2 YENEEA, per germline. The CDR3 runs to 16 residues. V lost 3 bases and J lost 6; bases outside the gene matches: 8. This CDR3 is CASSLNRDRGFNEQFF. The DNA of the CDR3 is TGTGCCAGCAGCTTGAACCGGGACAGGGGTTTCAATGAGCAGTTCTTC.

A few counts support this clonotype. The chain uses TRBV27 and TRBJ2-1; D unresolved. The CDR3 extends over 15 amino acids. Per germline, CDR1 MNHEY and CDR2 SMNVEV (reference sequence). The V end was cut by 4 bases, the J end by 1 base, with 11 bases between. The chain's CDR3 is CASSSLLLSYNEQFF. Here the CDR3 DNA reads TGTGCCAGCAGTTCGCTACTATTGTCCTACAATGAGCAGTTCTTC.

This clonotype came up a few times. The chain joins TRBV24-1 to TRBJ2-1; 7 nucleotides match TRBD2. Per germline, CDR1 KGHDR and CDR2 SFDVKD. J was trimmed by 4 bases and V by 6 bases; bases with no gene match: 8. The CDR3 consists of 15 residues. CDR3 coding DNA: TGTGCCACCAGTCCTAGCGGTGGCCCGTACAATGAGCAGTTCTTC. It is translated as CATSPSGGPYNEQFF.

This clonotype was observed a handful of times. The genes are TRBV4-1 and TRBJ2-2; D not certain. V was trimmed by 0 bases and J by 4 bases, leaving 9 bases between them. The CDR3 consists of 15 residues. Germline V gives CDR1 MGHRA, CDR2 YSYEKL. The CDR3 bases are TGCGCCAGCAGCCAAGATCCCCACTCCACCGGGGAGCTGTTTTTT. As protein: CASSQDPHSTGELFF.

CDR3 coding DNA: TGCAGCGTTGGGCCGGCAGCTACCCAGTTCTTC. It is translated as CSVGPAATQFF. V and J are TRBV29-1 and TRBJ2-5, with D unresolved. TRBJ2-1 explains the end of the DNA better; the J call may be wrong. The CDR3 has 11 residues. The germline V gene encodes CDR1 SQVTM and CDR2 ANQGSEA.

The chain employs TRBV27 and TRBJ1-2, with D possibly TRBD1 on 5 matching bases. CDR1 and CDR2 (germline): MNHEY, SMNVEV (reference sequence). V was clipped by 3 bases and J by 1 base, with 15 bases between them. CDR3 length: 16 amino acids. CDR3 DNA sequence: TGTGCCAGCAGTTTTTCTAGAGGGGCGGGTAACTATGGCTACACCTTC. Protein: CASSFSRGAGNYGYTF.

V is TRBV5-6 and J is TRBJ1-1; D unresolved. Germline CDR1 is SGHDT and CDR2 is YYEEEE. The CDR3 extends over 14 amino acids. The V end lost 0 bases, the J end lost 7 bases, and 13 bases lay between the germline ends. The CDR3 region is CASSLDRTQVEAFF. For the CDR3, the DNA is TGTGCCAGCAGCTTGGATAGGACGCAGGTTGAAGCTTTCTTT.

The V gene is TRBV7-2, the J gene TRBJ2-3; 10 bases are a match to TRBD2. The CDR3 totals 17 residues. With 6 bases clipped from V and 2 bases from J, the junction kept 11 bases outside the gene matches. In germline, CDR1 is SGHTA, CDR2 FQGNSA. The CDR3 protein is CASRDGKAGGVTDTQYF. CDR3 sequence (DNA): TGTGCCAGCAGAGATGGGAAAGCGGGAGGGGTCACAGATACGCAGTATTTT.

The gene calls are TRBV19 and TRBJ2-7; D gene unclear. Germline V gene sequence: CDR1 LNHDA, CDR2 SQIVND (reference sequence). The CDR3 sequence is 13 residues long. Trimming pared 5 bases from V and 0 bases from J, leaving 8 bases between. CDR3 sequence: CASSVPASYEQYF. CDR3 coding DNA: TGTGCCAGTAGTGTCCCCGCCTCCTACGAGCAGTACTTC.

The chain recombines TRBV29-1 with TRBJ2-1; D remains unclear. Germline lookup yields CDR1 SQVTM and CDR2 ANQGSEA. Deletions cut 3 bases from V and 8 bases from J, with 8 bases between. This CDR3 is built from 11 residues. The DNA of the CDR3 is TGCAGCGTTGAGGAACGGGATGAGCAGTTCTTC. Protein: CSVEERDEQFF.

This chain joins TRBV5-6 and TRBJ2-7, with TRBD1 matching over 10 bases. Germline V gene data show CDR1 as SGHDT and CDR2 as YYEEEE. The CDR3 has 16 amino acids. With 1 base clipped from V and 3 bases from J, the junction kept 7 bases outside the gene matches. The chain's CDR3 is CASSLRPRTGGYEQYF. In nucleotides, the CDR3 is TGTGCCAGCAGCTTGCGCCCCCGGACAGGGGGCTACGAGCAGTACTTC.

CDR3 loop: CAWRRTGLGEQYF. The CDR3 DNA follows: TGTGCCTGGAGGCGGACAGGCTTGGGCGAGCAGTACTTC. This chain connects TRBV30 to TRBJ2-7, with 7 bases aligning to TRBD1. This CDR3 is 13 amino acids long. V shed 3 bases, J shed 6 bases, and the junction held 8 bases outside the gene matches. CDR1 is GTSNPN, CDR2 SVGIG, per germline (reference sequence).

This chain connects TRBV4-3 to TRBJ1-1; D gene unclear. The CDR3 length is 14 residues. Trimming took 0 bases from V and 3 from J, leaving 8 bases between them. The germline V gene encodes CDR1 LGHNA and CDR2 YSLEER. The CDR3 DNA reads TGCGCCAGCAGCCAAGATGCGGCCGACACTGAAGCTTTCTTT. Translation: CASSQDAADTEAFF.

The rearrangement links TRBV28 to TRBJ1-4; no clear D. The germline V gene has CDR1 MDHEN and CDR2 SYDVKM. With 4 bases removed from V and 6 bases from J, the gap between germline ends came to 12 bases. This CDR3 comprises 14 residues. DNA of the CDR3: TGTGCCAGCAGTTCAAGTCCCGCAGATGAAAAACTGTTTTTT. It codes for CASSSSPADEKLFF.

The J gene is TRBJ2-1, the V gene TRBV7-9, with D maybe TRBD2 (6 bases). The CDR3 covers 15 residues. V gave up 1 base and J gave up 7 bases, with 14 bases separating them. Germline lookup yields CDR1 SEHNR and CDR2 FQNEAQ (reference sequence). The CDR3 DNA reads as TGTGCCAGCAGCTTAGGGGACTTGAGGGTAAATGAGCAGTTCTTC. Its translation: CASSLGDLRVNEQFF.

The V call is TRBV12-3 or TRBV12-4, the J call TRBJ2-7; weak D call: TRBD2 (5 bases). The CDR3 loop spans 14 amino acids. Between the trimmed V and J ends, which lost 10 bases and 6 bases, there was a span of 22 bases. The CDR3 is CAISSQPHGGEQYF. The CDR3 DNA sequence: TGTGCCATCTCAAGCCAACCTCACGGAGGCGAGCAGTACTTC.

This clonotype was seen a handful of times. The gene calls are TRBV6-5 and TRBJ1-1, with no clear D. The CDR3 runs 11 residues. The V and J ends lost 6 bases and 9 bases respectively, with 11 bases between them. Germline CDR1 reads MNHEY; CDR2 reads SVGAGI. The CDR3 nucleotides are TGTGCCAGCAGCGGTGGTCACCAAGCTTTCTTT. Translating it yields CASSGGHQAFF.

The chain couples TRBV7-6 to TRBJ2-7; perhaps TRBD2 as D (6 bases). Trimming took 4 bases from V and 6 from J, leaving 19 bases between them. The germline CDR1 and CDR2 sequences are SGHVS and FNYEAQ. CDR3 size: 15 residues. The CDR3 reads CASSSLALQDGEQYF. For the CDR3, the DNA is TGTGCCAGCAGCTCCCTAGCGCTCCAAGACGGCGAGCAGTACTTC.

This clonotype has just one count. V gene TRBV5-6 combines with J gene TRBJ2-5; 9 bases match TRBD2. The trim removed 7 bases at V and 1 base at J, leaving 8 bases unmatched. CDR3 size: 15 residues. In germline, CDR1 is SGHDT, CDR2 YYEEEE. CDR3 region: CASQREEVGQETQYF. CDR3 nucleotides: TGTGCCAGCCAGCGGGAGGAAGTGGGCCAAGAGACCCAGTACTTC.

The chain combines TRBV10-3 with TRBJ2-2; maybe TRBD1 (6 bases). The V end was cut by 3 bases, the J end by 7 bases, with 15 bases between. The CDR3 has 15 amino acids. Germline CDR1 reads ENHRY; CDR2 reads SYGVKD. The CDR3 DNA reads as TGTGCCATCAGTGACCCCGGACAGCGGCACGGGGAGCTGTTTTTT. Its translation is CAISDPGQRHGELFF.

The chain is built from TRBV28 and TRBJ1-2; D unclear. V shed 6 bases and J shed 6 bases, with 11 bases lying between them. The CDR3 length is 12 residues. Germline V gene lookup returns CDR1 MDHEN and CDR2 SYDVKM. In nucleotides, the CDR3 is TGTGCCAGCAGCTTCACCGGGAATGGCTACACCTTC. It codes for CASSFTGNGYTF.

J is TRBJ1-5 and V is TRBV7-9, with unresolved D. The CDR3 covers 15 residues. V was clipped by 4 bases and J by 3 bases, with 13 bases between them. From germline, CDR1 is SEHNR and CDR2 FQNEAQ (reference sequence). In DNA, the CDR3 is TGTGCCAGCAGCTCACATACGGAATACAATCAGCCCCAGCATTTT. It translates to CASSSHTEYNQPQHF.

V and J are TRBV4-3 and TRBJ2-2, with D unresolved. V was cut by 8 bases and J by 4 bases, with 20 bases left in between. This CDR3 contains 16 residues. Germline CDR1 and CDR2: LGHNA and YSLEER. CDR3 bases: TGCGCCAGCTCCTTCCGCGGAGCGACGAGCACCGGGGAGCTGTTTTTT. It specifies CASSFRGATSTGELFF.

This clonotype was picked up a small number of times. The chain joins TRBV19 to TRBJ2-7; D possibly corresponds to TRBD2 (5 bases). The CDR3 has 13 amino acids. The germline V and J ends were trimmed by 3 bases and 2 bases, with 8 bases remaining between them. In germline, CDR1 is LNHDA, CDR2 SQIVND (reference sequence). CDR3 protein: CASSIAGTYEQYF. As DNA, the CDR3 is TGTGCCAGTAGTATTGCCGGGACCTACGAGCAGTACTTC.

The V call is TRBV7-8, the J call TRBJ1-5; maybe TRBD1 (6 bases). Germline lookup yields CDR1 SGHVS and CDR2 FQNEAQ. The CDR3 consists of 16 residues. The V gene lost 1 base and the J gene lost 0 bases, with 10 bases spanning the gap. As DNA, the CDR3 is TGTGCCAGCAGCTTAGAGGGGGGTTATAGCAATCAGCCCCAGCATTTT. It codes for CASSLEGGYSNQPQHF.